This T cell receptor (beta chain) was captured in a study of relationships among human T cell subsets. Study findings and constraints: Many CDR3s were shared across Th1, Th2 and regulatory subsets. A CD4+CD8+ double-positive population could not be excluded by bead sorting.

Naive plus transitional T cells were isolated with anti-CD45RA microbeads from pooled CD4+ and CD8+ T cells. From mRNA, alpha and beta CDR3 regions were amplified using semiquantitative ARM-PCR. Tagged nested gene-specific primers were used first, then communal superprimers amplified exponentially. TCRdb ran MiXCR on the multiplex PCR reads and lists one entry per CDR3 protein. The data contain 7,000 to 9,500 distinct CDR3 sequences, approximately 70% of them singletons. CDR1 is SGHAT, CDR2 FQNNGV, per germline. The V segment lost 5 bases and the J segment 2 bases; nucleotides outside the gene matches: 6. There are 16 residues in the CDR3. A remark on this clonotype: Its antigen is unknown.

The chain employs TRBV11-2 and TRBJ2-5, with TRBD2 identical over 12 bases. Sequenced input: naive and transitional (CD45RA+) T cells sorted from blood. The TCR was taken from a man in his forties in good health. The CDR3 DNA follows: TGTGCCAGCAGCCGAGGACTAGCGGGACTTCAAGAGACCCAGTACTTC. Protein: CASSRGLAGLQETQYF. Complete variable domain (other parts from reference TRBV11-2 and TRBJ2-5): EAGVAQSPRYKIIEKRQSVAFWCNPISGHATLYWYQQILGQGPKLLIQFQNNGVVDDSQLPKDRFSAERLKGVDSTLKIQPAKLEDSAVYLCASSRGLAGLQETQYFGPGTRLLVL.